This passage covers 17 T cell receptor beta chains from one sample sequenced in a study of cytomegalovirus exposure and HLA in healthy donors. PCR primers comprised 60 Vbeta and 13 Jbeta primers. The assay was immunoSEQ multiplex PCR, and TCRdb's table has in-frame clones only and misses some. This table has under 200,000 clones, roughly 12% appearing once. Input material: PBMCs. The receptors come from a man between 50 and 59 years old in good health and CMV-seropositive.

This clone was counted a few times. This chain uses TRBV6-1 with TRBJ2-7, with 8 bases fitting TRBD2. The CDR3 spans 15 residues. Germline values: CDR1 MNHNS, CDR2 SASEGT. With V trimmed by 1 base and J by 2 bases, 4 bases remained unmatched. The CDR3 DNA sequence: TGTGCCAGCAGTGAAGTTGCGGGGGGCACCTACGAGCAGTACGTC. Translation gives CASSEVAGGTYEQYV.

The CDR3 loop is CAWRDSGNTIYF. The CDR3 DNA is TGTGCCTGGAGAGACAGTGGAAACACCATATATTTT. V gene TRBV30 combines with J gene TRBJ1-3, with D maybe TRBD1 (5 bases). Trimming cost V 3 bases and J 3 bases, with 6 bases left between them. The germline CDR1 and CDR2 sequences are GTSNPN and SVGIG (reference sequence). This CDR3 spans 12 amino acids.

This clone was found a few times. This rearrangement joins TRBV30 to TRBJ1-4; tentative D call: TRBD1 (5 bases). CDR3 size: 17 residues. V gave up 0 bases and J gave up 5 bases, with 19 bases separating them. CDR1 is GTSNPN and CDR2 is SVGIG in the germline V gene (reference sequence). CDR3 coding DNA: TGTGCCTGGAGTGTACTTGGGGGGGTTTCCTTGAATGAAAAACTGTTTTTT. Translation: CAWSVLGGVSLNEKLFF.

Only a few counts were recorded for this clone. The chain recombines TRBV5-1 with TRBJ1-2; TRBD1 might be the D (6 bases). The CDR3 is 16 amino acids. The V gene's germline CDR1 is SGHRS and CDR2 YFSETQ. The germline V and J ends were trimmed by 0 bases and 5 bases, with 17 bases remaining between them. The CDR3 here is CASSLGGGSYKYGYTF. For the CDR3, the DNA is TGCGCCAGCAGCTTGGGAGGGGGAAGCTACAAGTATGGCTACACCTTC.

This clone showed up just a few times. The chain is built from TRBV10-2 and TRBJ1-6; TRBD1 matches 9 bases. This CDR3 is built from 15 residues. V shed 3 bases, J shed 9 bases, and the junction held 6 bases outside the gene matches. Germline V CDR1 and CDR2: WSHSY, SAAADI. CDR3 protein: CASSENRGLSSPLHF. As DNA, the CDR3 is TGCGCCAGCAGTGAAAACAGGGGGCTAAGTTCACCCCTCCACTTT.

The J gene is TRBJ1-5, the V gene TRBV10-1; D unclear. V was cut by 3 bases and J by 7 bases, with 4 bases left in between. The CDR3 spans 11 residues. Germline V gene lookup returns CDR1 WNHNN and CDR2 SYGVQD (reference sequence). The CDR3 reads CASSDSQPQHF. For the CDR3, the DNA is TGCGCCAGCAGTGATAGCCAGCCCCAGCATTTT.

This clone showed up just a few times. The V call is TRBV19, the J call TRBJ2-1, with 9 bases fitting TRBD1. The CDR3 has 16 residues. V shed 5 bases, J shed 3 bases, and the junction held 8 bases outside the gene matches. Germline assignment: CDR1 LNHDA and CDR2 SQIVND (reference sequence). CDR3 residues: CASSVGGTGYYNEQFF. As DNA, the CDR3 is TGTGCCAGTAGTGTAGGGGGGACAGGGTACTACAATGAGCAGTTCTTC.

The chain carries TRBV6-6 and TRBJ2-2, with 10 bases lining up with TRBD2. J lost 6 bases, V lost 3 bases, and 1 base had no gene match. The CDR3 spans 14 residues. Germline V gene lookup returns CDR1 MNHNY and CDR2 SVGAGI (reference sequence). In DNA, the CDR3 is TGTGCCAGCAGTTATACTAGCGGGGCCGGGGAGCTGTTTTTT. This translates into CASSYTSGAGELFF.

This clone was counted a few times. This chain joins TRBV6-5 and TRBJ2-7; 8 bases are a match to TRBD1. V lost 2 bases, J lost 5 bases, and 8 bases stayed unmatched. Germline CDR1 reads MNHEY; CDR2 reads SVGAGI. The CDR3 loop spans 15 amino acids. The CDR3 spells CASSYPGQGPHEQYF. For the CDR3, the DNA is TGTGCCAGCAGTTACCCAGGACAGGGCCCCCACGAGCAGTACTTC.

The V call is TRBV5-6, the J call TRBJ2-7; TRBD2 is a possible D gene (7 bases). CDR3 length: 13 amino acids. Germline V gene sequence: CDR1 SGHDT, CDR2 YYEEEE. Trimming left V 0 bases short and J 6 bases short, with 10 bases between. The CDR3 loop reads CASSLVGGLEQYV. CDR3 in DNA: TGTGCCAGCAGCTTGGTCGGGGGGCTCGAGCAGTACGTC.

This clone was seen more than once but under ten times. V usage is TRBV6-5 and J usage is TRBJ1-5; possibly TRBD1 for D (6 bases). Germline CDR1 MNHEY, CDR2 SVGAGI. The CDR3 contains 14 residues. Trimming stripped 5 bases from V and 0 bases from J, with 8 bases between. The CDR3 loop is CASSGTSSNQPQHF. In DNA form, the CDR3 reads TGTGCCAGCAGTGGGACAAGTAGCAATCAGCCCCAGCATTTT.

This clone was seen a few times. The chain carries TRBV6-6 and TRBJ2-7; TRBD2 is a possible D gene (7 bases). Per the germline V gene, CDR1 is MNHNY and CDR2 is SVGAGI (reference sequence). Trimming pared 6 bases from V and 2 bases from J, leaving 20 bases between. The CDR3 contains 16 residues. The CDR3 nucleotides read TGTGCCAGCAGCTCCACGGGGGGCAGTCTGACCTACGAGCAGTACGTC. Encoded protein: CASSSTGGSLTYEQYV.

The chain's CDR3 is CASSSGTYHEQFF. The CDR3 nucleotides read TGTGCCAGCAGCTCGGGGACTTATCATGAGCAGTTCTTC. The chain uses TRBV13 and TRBJ2-1, with D tentatively TRBD2 (6 bases). CDR1 and CDR2 (germline): PRHDT, FYEKMQ (reference sequence). The ends were cut back, 4 bases at V and 8 bases at J, with 12 bases in the middle. The CDR3 covers 13 residues. Drawing the rest from reference TRBV13 and TRBJ2-1, the complete variable domain is AAGVIQSPRHLIKEKRETATLKCYPIPRHDTVYWYQQGPGQDPQFLISFYEKMQSDKGSIPDRFSAQQFSDYHSELNMSSLELGDSALYFCASSSGTYHEQFFGPGTRLTVL.

The genes are TRBV19 and TRBJ1-4; 8 nucleotides line up with TRBD1. Germline values: CDR1 LNHDA, CDR2 SQIVND (reference sequence). J was trimmed by 4 bases and V by 3 bases; bases with no gene match: 4. This CDR3 contains 15 residues. CDR3 sequence: CASSIQQGDNEKLFF. CDR3 coding DNA: TGTGCCAGTAGTATCCAACAGGGGGATAATGAAAAACTGTTTTTT.

V gene TRBV27 combines with J gene TRBJ2-7; 8 nucleotides align to TRBD1. V lost 6 bases and J lost 2; bases outside the gene matches: 3. The CDR3 is 13 amino acids. The V gene's germline CDR1 is MNHEY and CDR2 SMNVEV (reference sequence). The CDR3 DNA follows: TGTGCCAGCAGACGACAGGGGACCTACGAGCAGTACGTC. This gives the protein CASRRQGTYEQYV.

This clone was seen more than once but under ten times. The chain carries TRBV6-5 and TRBJ2-5; 11 positions match TRBD2. Germline V gives CDR1 MNHEY, CDR2 SVGAGI. This CDR3 has 14 residues. V trimming: 7 bases; J trimming: 3 bases; junction bases outside the gene matches: 4. The CDR3 coding sequence is TGTGCCAGCACCAAGACTAGCGGGGAAGAGACCCAGTACTTC. Amino acids: CASTKTSGEETQYF.

V usage is TRBV7-9 and J usage is TRBJ1-4; a weak D match, TRBD1 (6 bases). Trimming left V 4 bases short and J 5 bases short, with 17 bases between. Germline V gives CDR1 SEHNR, CDR2 FQNEAQ (reference sequence). The CDR3 covers 16 residues. CDR3 residues: CASSSRRTASNEKLFF. DNA for the CDR3: TGTGCCAGCAGCTCCCGGCGGACAGCCTCAAATGAAAAACTGTTTTTT.